The clone carrying this T cell receptor (beta chain) was found once. What it recognizes is unknown. This sample was included in a study of T cell repertoires in cytomegalovirus infection. Looking at the study overall: HLA-C-restricted CMV epitopes, recently identified, and well-studied HLA-B-restricted ones were used by the study. The public TCR beta signatures pointed to both CMV infection and matching HLA type. Study results and caveats: There were carriers of CMV plus the relevant HLA, and cumulative public TCR beta family frequency identified them.

Using its own MiXCR run on the reads, TCRdb lists one record per CDR3 protein. The sample consists of some 220,000 distinct CDR3 sequences, about 39% of them appearing once. This CDR3 region has 16 residues. The V gene's germline CDR1 is SGHVT and CDR2 SQSDAQ. Unmatched junction bases numbered 12, after V lost 5 bases and J lost 3 bases. The chain uses TRBV7-4 and TRBJ2-7, with 8 bases that match TRBD1. The starting material was CD8+ T cells from cultured PBMCs, obtained from culture after CMV antigen stimulation. The TCR was taken from a human donor in good health (CMV status not recorded). Some clones in this sample may be carry-over from other donors' samples. The CDR3, as DNA: TGTGCCAGCAGCATACGCCCGGACAGGGACAACTACGAGCAGTACTTC. Translated, it gives CASSIRPDRDNYEQYF. Supplemented by reference TRBV7-4 and TRBJ2-7, the full variable domain reads GAGVSQSPRYKVAKRGRDVALRCDSISGHVTLYWYRQTLGQGSEVLTYSQSDAQRDKSGRPSGRFSAERPERSVSTLKIQRTEQGDSAVYLCASSIRPDRDNYEQYFGPGTRLTVT.